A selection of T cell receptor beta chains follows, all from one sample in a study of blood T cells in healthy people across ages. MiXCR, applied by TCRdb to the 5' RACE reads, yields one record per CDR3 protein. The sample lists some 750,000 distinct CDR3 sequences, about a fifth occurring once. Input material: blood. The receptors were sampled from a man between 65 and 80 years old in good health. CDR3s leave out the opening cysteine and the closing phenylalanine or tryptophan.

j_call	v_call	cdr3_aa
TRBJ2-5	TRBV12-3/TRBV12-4	ASRWTGKGTQY
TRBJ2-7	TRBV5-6	ASSFGIDYEQY
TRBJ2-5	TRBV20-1	SARESRTSGGEETQY
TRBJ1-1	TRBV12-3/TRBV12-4	ASSPTPRYTEAF
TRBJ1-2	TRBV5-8	ASSLVNGIGANYGYT
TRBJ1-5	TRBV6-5	ASSYSQAQPQH
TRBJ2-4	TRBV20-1	SARREQNIQY
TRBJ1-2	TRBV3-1	ASSRPGLLNYGYT
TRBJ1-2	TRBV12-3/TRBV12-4	ASSFEGYGYT
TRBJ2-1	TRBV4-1	ASSQDLPNGPQQF
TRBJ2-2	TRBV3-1	ASSPGGSHTGELF
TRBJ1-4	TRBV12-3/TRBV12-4	ASSYDRLAESEKLF
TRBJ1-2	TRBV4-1	ASSQDPQGTFYGYT
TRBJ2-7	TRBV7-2	ASSLVVSYEQY
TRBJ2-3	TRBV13	ASSPLAGITDTQY
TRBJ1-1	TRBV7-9	ASTPGGGWNTEAF
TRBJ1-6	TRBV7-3	ASSPAAGSPLH
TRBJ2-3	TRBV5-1	ASSWGIASSTDTQY
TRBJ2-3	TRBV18	ASSPTYSTDTQY
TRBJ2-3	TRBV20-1	SHKQGNAPDTQY
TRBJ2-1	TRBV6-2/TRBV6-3	ASKAWLTSYNEQF
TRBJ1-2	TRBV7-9	ASTKGGVDYGYT
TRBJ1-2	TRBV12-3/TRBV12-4	ASSLAVLSLNYGYT
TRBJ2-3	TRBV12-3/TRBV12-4	ASSRGGPYTQY
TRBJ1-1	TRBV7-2	ASSSTGFNTEAF
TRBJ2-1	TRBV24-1	ATSEGGTGATYNEQF
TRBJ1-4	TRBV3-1	ASSQGTVQEKLF
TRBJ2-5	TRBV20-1	SAPNSRKQETQY
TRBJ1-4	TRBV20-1	SARSGFGEKLF
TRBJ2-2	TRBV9	ASSAGQGDTGELF
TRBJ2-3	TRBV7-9	ASSSATTSGLGRDTQY
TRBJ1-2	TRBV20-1	SARSAGYT
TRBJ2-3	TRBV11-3	ASSPSGGSFDTQY
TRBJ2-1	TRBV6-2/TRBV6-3	ASSTTSEHLNEQF
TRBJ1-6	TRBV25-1	ASSDRGYSPLH
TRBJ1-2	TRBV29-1	SMRQGAGGYT
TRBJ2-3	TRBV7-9	ASSLAILLAGPTDTQY
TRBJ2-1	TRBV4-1	ASSQDRTSGYNEQF
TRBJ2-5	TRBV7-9	ASSGKLGYPSTQY
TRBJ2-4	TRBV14	ASGRSAGRIAKNIQY
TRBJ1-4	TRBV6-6	ASSSIGQGASEKLF
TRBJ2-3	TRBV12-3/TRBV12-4	ASTRGRASADAQY
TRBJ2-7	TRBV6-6	ASSYSGHYEQY
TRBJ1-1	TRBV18	ASSPQGQFEAF
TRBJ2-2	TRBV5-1	ASVGLADTGELF
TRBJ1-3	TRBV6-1	ASSERGGTSGNTIY
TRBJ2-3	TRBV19	AVTGDRGDTQY
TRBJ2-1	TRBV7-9	ASSFTGDNEQF
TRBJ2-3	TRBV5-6	ASSFLAGGSDTQY
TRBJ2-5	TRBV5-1	ASSWASETQY
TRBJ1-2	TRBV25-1	ASSGHSEGGNYGYT
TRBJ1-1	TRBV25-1	ASRTSGTGGRGTEAF
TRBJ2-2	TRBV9	ASSVESRANTGELF
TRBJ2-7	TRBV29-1	SVEDSKTYEQY
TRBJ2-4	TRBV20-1	SASWAGGPDKNIQY